These 10 T cell receptor beta chains were all obtained from the same sample, sequenced in a study of T cells in Graves' hyperthyroidism and ophthalmopathy. Amplified regions were TCR beta CDR3 sequences from RNA transcripts. The HTBI set primed first-round TCR CDR3 RT-PCR. From the multiplex PCR reads, TCRdb called clonotypes with MiXCR, one entry per CDR3 protein. The repertoire includes 300,000 to 450,000 distinct CDR3 sequences, 14% of them detected once, and 9.5% to 12% sits in the top ten. Sequenced input: blood. All receptors come from an older woman with Graves' hyperthyroidism.

This clonotype was counted many times. J is TRBJ2-7 and V is TRBV20-1, with D hard to call. This CDR3 region has 12 residues. The germline CDR1 and CDR2 sequences are DFQATT and SNEGSKA (reference sequence). The V end lost 7 bases, the J end lost 4 bases, and 14 bases lay between the germline ends. CDR3 sequence (DNA): TGCAGTGGGAGCGCCGAACCTTACGAGCAGTACTTC. Its protein product is CSGSAEPYEQYF.

This clonotype was detected many times. The chain recombines TRBV5-1 with TRBJ2-3; 10 nucleotides align to TRBD1. Germline V lookup: CDR1 SGHRS, CDR2 YFSETQ. This CDR3 has 18 amino acids. With 4 bases clipped from V and 2 bases from J, the junction kept 13 bases outside the gene matches. The CDR3 loop is CASSRQGGQGSFTDTQYF. As DNA, the CDR3 is TGCGCCAGCAGCCGCCAAGGGGGACAGGGGTCTTTCACAGATACGCAGTATTTT.

A word on this clonotype: A much larger clone differs by one base, so this may be a read error. This sequence joins TRBV27 and TRBJ2-7; 9 nucleotides match TRBD2. The CDR3 covers 13 residues. Germline V gene data show CDR1 as MNHEY and CDR2 as SMNVEV (reference sequence). The V and J ends lost 5 bases and 6 bases, in that order; junction bases with no gene match: 5. The CDR3 loop is CASSIETSGEQYF. In DNA, the CDR3 is TGTGCCAGCAGTATCGAGACTAGCGGCGAGCAGTACTTC.

This clonotype was seen repeatedly, ten times or more. This rearrangement joins TRBV7-8 to TRBJ2-3; D gene uncertain. The length of the CDR3 is 14 residues. From germline, CDR1 is SGHVS and CDR2 FQNEAQ. V was pared by 0 bases and J by 2 bases, with 6 bases between. CDR3 nucleotide sequence: TGTGCCAGCAGCTTAGCAGCGTCCACAGATACGCAGTATTTT. Encoded protein: CASSLAASTDTQYF.

J is TRBJ2-7 and V is TRBV29-1; possible D gene TRBD1, 5 bases. The assigned J gene may be wrong: the sequence end matches TRBJ2-1 better. The CDR3 spans 17 residues. Germline V gene data show CDR1 as SQVTM and CDR2 as ANQGSEA. This CDR3 is CSVESRHDSHLTYEQFF. CDR3 DNA: TGCAGCGTTGAATCTCGACATGACAGCCATCTAACCTACGAGCAGTTCTTC.

The chain combines TRBV30 with TRBJ2-3; TRBD2 agrees at 8 bases. Losses at the gene ends were 1 base for V and 0 bases for J; bases not matched to a gene: 9. This CDR3 is 17 amino acids long. Per the germline V gene, CDR1 is GTSNPN and CDR2 is SVGIG (reference sequence). The CDR3 region is CAWSARLAKLSTDTQYF. CDR3 sequence (DNA): TGTGCCTGGAGTGCCAGACTAGCGAAACTGAGCACAGATACGCAGTATTTT. Full variable domain (rest looked up from reference TRBV30 and TRBJ2-3): SQTIHQWPATLVQPVGSPLSLECTVEGTSNPNLYWYRQAAGRGLQLLFYSVGIGQISSEVPQNLSASRPQDRQFILSSKKLLLSDSGFYLCAWSARLAKLSTDTQYFGPGTRLTVL.

The chain is built from TRBV6-2 or TRBV6-3 and TRBJ1-1; no reliable D call. Per the germline V gene, CDR1 is MNHEY and CDR2 is SVGEGT. The CDR3 is 12 amino acids. Between the trimmed V and J ends, which lost 2 bases and 5 bases, there was a span of 6 bases. The CDR3 is CASSYQRTEAFF. The CDR3 DNA sequence: TGTGCCAGCAGTTACCAGAGGACTGAAGCTTTCTTT.

As regards this clonotype: With a much larger clone just one base away, this may be a read error. V gene TRBV10-3 combines with J gene TRBJ2-7, with a tentative D call TRBD1 (6 bases). The better agreement between TRBJ2-1 and the DNA end casts doubt on the J call. CDR1 is ENHRY and CDR2 is SYGVKD in the germline V gene. This CDR3 comprises 13 residues. In nucleotides, the CDR3 is TGTGCCATCAGCCGACAGGACTCCTACGAGCAGTTCTTC. This sequence encodes CAISRQDSYEQFF.

This clonotype came up many times. The rearrangement joins TRBV24-1 to TRBJ2-1; D not resolved. In germline, CDR1 is KGHDR, CDR2 SFDVKD. Trimming removed 6 bases at V and 6 bases at J, with 17 bases between. CDR3 length: 15 residues. CDR3 nucleotide sequence: TGTGCCACCAGTCGGTTGACTCCCTTAGGCAATGAGCAGTTCTTC. It specifies CATSRLTPLGNEQFF.

Remarks on this clonotype: A clone one base away is much larger, so this may be a read error. This is likely a read error, given that the CDR3 carries no conserved phenylalanine or tryptophan at its end. The rearrangement uses TRBV5-1 and TRBJ2-5, with 11 bases fitting TRBD1. Trimming removed 0 bases from V and 1 base from J; junction bases left unmatched: 2. CDR1 SGHRS and CDR2 YFSETQ come from the germline V gene. The CDR3 runs to 16 residues. The CDR3: CASSLAGQGGQETQYL. CDR3 DNA: TGCGCCAGCAGCTTGGCGGGACAGGGGGGCCAAGAGACCCAGTACCTC.